This TCR beta chain came from a study of T cell changes during pregnancy in multiple sclerosis. This clone was picked up one time. TCRdb's copy holds only in-frame clones and misses some; the assay was immunoSEQ multiplex PCR. The table lists tens of thousands of clones, roughly 91% of them singletons, with around 0.27% in the top ten. This CDR3 spans 16 amino acids. V was clipped by 0 bases and J by 0 bases, with 10 bases between them. Germline values: CDR1 LGHNA, CDR2 YSLEER. The V gene is TRBV4-3, the J gene TRBJ2-3; no clear D. This sample comprised CD4+ T cells from peripheral blood mononuclear cells, obtained in the third trimester of pregnancy. This receptor was taken from a female donor in good health, enrolled as a control in a pregnancy study. Here the CDR3 DNA reads TGCGCCAGCAGCCAAGAATCCCAAGCCAGCACAGATACGCAGTATTTT. This gives the protein CASSQESQASTDTQYF.